The 11 T cell receptor beta chains below come from one sample, sequenced in a study of cytomegalovirus exposure and HLA in healthy donors. The PCR contained 60 Vbeta and 13 Jbeta primers. Sequencing used immunoSEQ multiplex PCR; TCRdb keeps in-frame clones, though not all of them. Its table records over 45,000 clones. The sample was PBMCs. Every receptor here comes from a woman in her late teens or twenties in good health and CMV-seronegative.

CDR3 nucleotide sequence: TGTGCCAGCAGTGAACGGTCGGTTTATAGCAATCAGCCCCAGCATTTT. Its protein is CASSERSVYSNQPQHF. The chain joins TRBV6-1 to TRBJ1-5; D not certain. This CDR3 spans 16 amino acids. Trimming removed 2 bases at V and 0 bases at J, with 11 bases between. Germline CDR1 is MNHNS and CDR2 is SASEGT.

V is TRBV5-1 and J is TRBJ2-3; D is uncertain. The ends were cut back, 0 bases at V and 1 base at J, with 12 bases in the middle. Germline CDR1 and CDR2: SGHRS and YFSETQ. This CDR3 has 16 amino acids. The CDR3, as DNA: TGCGCCAGCAGCTTGGCGCCGACTTTTCGCACAGATACGCAGTATTTT. Translation gives CASSLAPTFRTDTQYF.

The rearrangement uses TRBV4-1 and TRBJ2-7, with 9 bases aligning to TRBD1. CDR3 length: 16 amino acids. The germline gives CDR1 MGHRA, CDR2 YSYEKL. J was trimmed by 7 bases and V by 5 bases; bases with no gene match: 15. The CDR3 DNA reads TGCGCCAGCAGCTCGGGGCCGGGACAGGGAGCGAGGGAGCAGTACTTC. Residues: CASSSGPGQGAREQYF.

This chain uses TRBV27 with TRBJ2-5; the match to TRBD2 covers 8 bases. The germline V gene encodes CDR1 MNHEY and CDR2 SMNVEV (reference sequence). This CDR3 contains 17 residues. Unmatched junction bases numbered 13, after V lost 5 bases and J lost 2 bases. Written as DNA, the CDR3 is TGTGCCAGCAGTCTCCATTTTAGCGGGGTGGGACAAGAGACCCAGTACTTC. Its protein product is CASSLHFSGVGQETQYF.

The rearrangement joins TRBV2 to TRBJ2-7, with a weak D call TRBD1 (6 bases). The V gene's germline CDR1 is SNHLY and CDR2 FYNNEI. This CDR3 is built from 11 residues. The germline V and J ends were trimmed by 10 bases and 2 bases, with 9 bases remaining between them. The DNA of the CDR3 is TGTGCCAACTCAGGGGCCTACGAGCAGTACTTC. The encoded protein is CANSGAYEQYF.

This chain connects TRBV19 to TRBJ1-1; 7 bases are shared with TRBD1. Germline V gives CDR1 LNHDA, CDR2 SQIVND (reference sequence). The CDR3 has 13 residues. Trimming cost V 6 bases and J 0 bases; bases outside gene matches: 1. CDR3 bases: TGTGCCAGTAGGGGACAGTTGAACACTGAAGCTTTCTTT. Its translation is CASRGQLNTEAFF.

The chain has TRBV5-1 and TRBJ2-1; 9 bases align to TRBD1. The CDR3 consists of 16 residues. Looked up from germline, CDR1 is SGHRS and CDR2 is YFSETQ. The junction had 7 bases not matched to a gene; V was cut back by 4 bases and J by 2 bases. The DNA of the CDR3 is TGCGCCAGCAGCAGCCTAACAGGGGGCGCCTACAATGAGCAGTTCTTC. Amino acid sequence: CASSSLTGGAYNEQFF.

The V gene is TRBV6-1, the J gene TRBJ1-2; D is ambiguous. V gave up 0 bases and J gave up 3 bases, with 11 bases separating them. The CDR3 runs to 15 residues. Germline CDR1 reads MNHNS; CDR2 reads SASEGT. DNA for the CDR3: TGTGCCAGCAGTGAAGCTTTGGCAGGTCACTATGGCTACACCTTC. Its translation is CASSEALAGHYGYTF.

The V and J genes are TRBV18 and TRBJ2-2, with D hard to call. Trimming stripped 3 bases from V and 3 bases from J, with 8 bases between. The CDR3 contains 14 residues. Germline loops: CDR1 KGHSH, CDR2 LQKENI. In DNA form, the CDR3 reads TGTGCCAGCTCACCGGGCAAGGACACCGGGGAGCTGTTTTTT. Protein product: CASSPGKDTGELFF.

The CDR3 loop is CASTDTSETQYF. CDR3 in DNA: TGCGCCAGCACGGACACTTCGGAGACCCAGTACTTC. This sequence joins TRBV5-1 and TRBJ2-5; D is perhaps TRBD1 (5 bases). CDR3 length equals 12 residues. The germline V and J ends were trimmed by 6 bases and 5 bases, with 11 bases remaining between them. Germline V gene lookup returns CDR1 SGHRS and CDR2 YFSETQ.

This chain connects TRBV14 to TRBJ1-1; D is unresolved. The germline V and J ends were trimmed by 2 bases and 4 bases, with 8 bases remaining between them. The CDR3 totals 13 residues. From germline, CDR1 is SGHDN and CDR2 FVKESK. The CDR3 loop is CASSQTTLTEAFF. The CDR3 DNA follows: TGTGCCAGCAGCCAAACAACCCTCACTGAAGCTTTCTTT.